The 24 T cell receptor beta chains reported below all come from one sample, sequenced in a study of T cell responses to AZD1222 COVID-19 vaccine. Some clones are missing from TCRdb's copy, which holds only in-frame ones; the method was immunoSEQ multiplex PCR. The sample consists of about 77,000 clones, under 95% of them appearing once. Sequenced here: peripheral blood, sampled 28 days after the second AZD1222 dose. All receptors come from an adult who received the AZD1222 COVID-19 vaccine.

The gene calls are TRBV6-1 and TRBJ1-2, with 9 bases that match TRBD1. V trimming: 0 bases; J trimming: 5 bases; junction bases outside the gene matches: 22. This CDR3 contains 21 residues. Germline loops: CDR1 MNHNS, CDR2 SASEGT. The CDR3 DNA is TGTGCCAGCAGTGAAGCGAGGAAGGACCGGGACAGGGATCACCCGGTTTATGGCTACACCTTC. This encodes CASSEARKDRDRDHPVYGYTF.

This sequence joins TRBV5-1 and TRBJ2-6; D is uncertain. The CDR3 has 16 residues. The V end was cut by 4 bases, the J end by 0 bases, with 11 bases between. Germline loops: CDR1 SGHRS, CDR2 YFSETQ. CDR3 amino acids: CASSLSLGSGANVLTF. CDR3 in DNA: TGCGCCAGCAGCCTCTCTTTGGGCTCTGGGGCCAACGTCCTGACTTTC.

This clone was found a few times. In DNA, the CDR3 is TGTGCCATCAGTGAATTGGACAGAGAAGATACGCAGTATTTT. It translates to CAISELDREDTQYF. The chain couples TRBV10-3 to TRBJ2-3; D might be TRBD1 (6 bases). Trimming left V 3 bases short and J 5 bases short, with 12 bases between. CDR1 is ENHRY, CDR2 SYGVKD, per germline. The CDR3 contains 14 residues.

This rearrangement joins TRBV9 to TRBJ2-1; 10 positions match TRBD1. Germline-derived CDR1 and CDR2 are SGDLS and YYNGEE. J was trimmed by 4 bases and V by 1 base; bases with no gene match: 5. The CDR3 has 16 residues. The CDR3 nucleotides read TGTGCCAGCAGCGTACGGTGGGGACAGGGGTACAATGAGCAGTTCTTC. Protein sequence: CASSVRWGQGYNEQFF.

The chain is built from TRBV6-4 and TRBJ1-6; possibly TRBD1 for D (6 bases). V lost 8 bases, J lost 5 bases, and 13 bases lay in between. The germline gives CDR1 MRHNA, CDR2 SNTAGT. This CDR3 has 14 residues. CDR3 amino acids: CASSGQINNSPLHF. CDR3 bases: TGTGCCAGCTCCGGACAGATCAATAATTCACCCCTCCACTTT.

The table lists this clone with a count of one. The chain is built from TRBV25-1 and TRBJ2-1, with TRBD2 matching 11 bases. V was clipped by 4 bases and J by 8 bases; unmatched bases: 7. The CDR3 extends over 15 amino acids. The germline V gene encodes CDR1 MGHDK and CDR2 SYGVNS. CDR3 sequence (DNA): TGTGCCAGCAGTGCCCTGACTAGCGGGAAACATGAGCAGTTCTTC. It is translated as CASSALTSGKHEQFF.

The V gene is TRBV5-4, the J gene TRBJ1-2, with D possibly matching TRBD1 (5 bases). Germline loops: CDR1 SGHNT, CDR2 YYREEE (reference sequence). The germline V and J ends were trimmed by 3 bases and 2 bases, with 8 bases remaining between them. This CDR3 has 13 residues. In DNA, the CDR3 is TGTGCCAGCAGCTCGAGGGACAACTATGGCTACACCTTC. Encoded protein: CASSSRDNYGYTF.

CDR3 sequence reads: CASSFPPGTNYGYTF. As DNA, the CDR3 is TGTGCCAGCAGCTTCCCCCCGGGGACTAACTATGGCTACACCTTC. The chain links TRBV7-6 to TRBJ1-2, with no clear D. The CDR3 has 15 amino acids. The germline V gene has CDR1 SGHVS and CDR2 FNYEAQ. V was shortened by 3 bases and J by 0 bases, with 11 bases between the two germline ends.

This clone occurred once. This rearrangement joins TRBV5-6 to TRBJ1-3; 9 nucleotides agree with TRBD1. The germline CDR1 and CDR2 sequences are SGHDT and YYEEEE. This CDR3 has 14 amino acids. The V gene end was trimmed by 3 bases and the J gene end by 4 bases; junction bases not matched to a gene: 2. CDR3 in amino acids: CASSWTGVGNTIYF. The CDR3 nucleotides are TGTGCCAGCAGCTGGACAGGGGTGGGAAACACCATATATTTT.

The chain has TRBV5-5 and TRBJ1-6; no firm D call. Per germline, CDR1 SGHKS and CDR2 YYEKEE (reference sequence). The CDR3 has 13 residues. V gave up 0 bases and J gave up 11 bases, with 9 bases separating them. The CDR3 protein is CASSLDWVAPLHF. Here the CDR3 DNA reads TGTGCCAGCAGCTTGGATTGGGTGGCACCCCTCCACTTT.

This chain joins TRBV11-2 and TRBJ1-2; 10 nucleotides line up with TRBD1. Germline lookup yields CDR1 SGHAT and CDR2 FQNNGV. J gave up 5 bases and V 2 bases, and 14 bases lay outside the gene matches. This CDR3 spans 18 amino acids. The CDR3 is CASSLRYDIRQGAYGYTF. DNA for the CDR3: TGTGCCAGCAGCTTACGATATGATATTCGACAGGGGGCTTATGGCTACACCTTC.

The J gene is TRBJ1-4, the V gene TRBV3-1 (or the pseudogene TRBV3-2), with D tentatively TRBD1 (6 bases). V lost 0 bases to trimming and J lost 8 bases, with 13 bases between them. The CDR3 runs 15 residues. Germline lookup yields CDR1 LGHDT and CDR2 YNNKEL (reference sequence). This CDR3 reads CASSQDTQGGEKLFF. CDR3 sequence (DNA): TGTGCCAGCAGCCAAGATACACAGGGTGGCGAAAAACTGTTTTTT.

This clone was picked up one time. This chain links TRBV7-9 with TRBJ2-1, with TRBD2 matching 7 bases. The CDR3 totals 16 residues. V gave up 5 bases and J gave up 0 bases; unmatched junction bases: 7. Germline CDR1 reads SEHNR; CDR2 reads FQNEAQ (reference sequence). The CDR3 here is CASSIQERGSYNEQFF. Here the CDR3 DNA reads TGTGCCAGCAGCATCCAAGAGCGGGGCTCCTACAATGAGCAGTTCTTC. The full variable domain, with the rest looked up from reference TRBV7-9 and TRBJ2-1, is DTGVSQNPRHKITKRGQNVTFRCDPISEHNRLYWYRQTLGQGPEFLTYFQNEAQLEKSRLLSDRFSAERPKGSFSTLEIQRTEQGDSAMYLCASSIQERGSYNEQFFGPGTRLTVL.

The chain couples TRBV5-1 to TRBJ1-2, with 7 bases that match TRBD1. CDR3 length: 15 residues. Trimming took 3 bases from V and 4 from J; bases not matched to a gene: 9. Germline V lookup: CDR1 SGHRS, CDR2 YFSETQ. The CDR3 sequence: CASSYDPGGAYGYTF. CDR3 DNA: TGCGCCAGCAGCTACGACCCAGGGGGAGCCTATGGCTACACCTTC.

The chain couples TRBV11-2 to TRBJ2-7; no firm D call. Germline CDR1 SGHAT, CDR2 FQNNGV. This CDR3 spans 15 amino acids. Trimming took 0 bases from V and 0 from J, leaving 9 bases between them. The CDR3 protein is CASSLDQNDSYEQYF. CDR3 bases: TGTGCCAGCAGCTTAGATCAAAATGACTCCTACGAGCAGTACTTC.

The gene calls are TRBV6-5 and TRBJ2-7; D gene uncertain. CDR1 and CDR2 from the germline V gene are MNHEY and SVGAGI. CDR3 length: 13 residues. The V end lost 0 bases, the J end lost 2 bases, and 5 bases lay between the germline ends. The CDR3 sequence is CASSYSYTYEQYF. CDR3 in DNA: TGTGCCAGCAGTTACTCGTATACCTACGAGCAGTACTTC.

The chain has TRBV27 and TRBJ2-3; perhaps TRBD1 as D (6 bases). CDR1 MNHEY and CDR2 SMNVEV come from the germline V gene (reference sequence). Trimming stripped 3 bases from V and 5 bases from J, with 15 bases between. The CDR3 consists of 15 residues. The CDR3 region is CASSLRGWEEDTQYF. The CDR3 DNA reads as TGTGCCAGCAGTTTGAGGGGGTGGGAAGAAGATACGCAGTATTTT.

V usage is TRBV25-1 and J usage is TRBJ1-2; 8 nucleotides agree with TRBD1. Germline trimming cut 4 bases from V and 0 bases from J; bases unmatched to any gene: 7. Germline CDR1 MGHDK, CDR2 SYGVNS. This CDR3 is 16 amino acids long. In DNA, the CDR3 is TGTGCCAGCAGTGCTTACGGGACAGGCACTAACTATGGCTACACCTTC. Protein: CASSAYGTGTNYGYTF.

CDR3 loop: CASSQRAGITEAFF. CDR3 sequence (DNA): TGTGCCAGCAGCCAAAGGGCAGGGATCACTGAAGCTTTCTTT. The chain joins TRBV3-1 (or the pseudogene TRBV3-2) to TRBJ1-1; D might be TRBD1 (5 bases). The CDR3 is 14 residues long. The V end was cut by 2 bases, the J end by 4 bases, with 11 bases between. Germline values: CDR1 LGHDT, CDR2 YNNKEL (reference sequence).

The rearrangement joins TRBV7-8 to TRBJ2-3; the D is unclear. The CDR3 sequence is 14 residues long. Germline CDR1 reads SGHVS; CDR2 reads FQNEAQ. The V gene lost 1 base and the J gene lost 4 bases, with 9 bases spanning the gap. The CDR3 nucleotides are TGTGCCAGCAGCTTAGGGGTCTCCTCAGATACGCAGTATTTT. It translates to CASSLGVSSDTQYF. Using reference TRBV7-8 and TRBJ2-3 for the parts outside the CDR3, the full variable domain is GAGVSQSPRYKVAKRGQDVALRCDPISGHVSLFWYQQALGQGPEFLTYFQNEAQLDKSGLPSDRFFAERPEGSVSTLKIQRTQQEDSAVYLCASSLGVSSDTQYFGPGTRLTVL.

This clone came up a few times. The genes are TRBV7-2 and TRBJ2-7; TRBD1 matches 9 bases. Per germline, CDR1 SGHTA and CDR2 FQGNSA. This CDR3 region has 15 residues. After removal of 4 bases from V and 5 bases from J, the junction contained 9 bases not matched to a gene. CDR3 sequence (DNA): TGTGCCAGCAGCTCCTCCGGGACAGGGATCGACGAGCAGTACTTC. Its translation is CASSSSGTGIDEQYF. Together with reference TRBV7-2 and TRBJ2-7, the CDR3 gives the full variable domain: GAGVSQSPSNKVTEKGKDVELRCDPISGHTALYWYRQSLGQGLEFLIYFQGNSAPDKSGLPSDRFSAERTGGSVSTLTIQRTQQEDSAVYLCASSSSGTGIDEQYFGPGTRLTVT.

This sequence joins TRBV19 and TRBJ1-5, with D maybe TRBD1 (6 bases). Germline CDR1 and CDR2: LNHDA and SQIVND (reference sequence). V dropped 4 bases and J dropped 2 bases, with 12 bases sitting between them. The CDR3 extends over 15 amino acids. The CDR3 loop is CASSTRGARNQPQHF. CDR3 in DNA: TGTGCCAGTAGTACACGGGGGGCTCGCAATCAGCCCCAGCATTTT.

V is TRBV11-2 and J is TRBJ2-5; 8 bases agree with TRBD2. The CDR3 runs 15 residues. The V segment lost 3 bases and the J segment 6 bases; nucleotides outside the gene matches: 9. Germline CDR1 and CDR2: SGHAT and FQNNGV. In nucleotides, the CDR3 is TGTGCCAGCAGCTTCAATCGGGGGGGAAAGAAGACCCAGTACTTC. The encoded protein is CASSFNRGGKKTQYF.

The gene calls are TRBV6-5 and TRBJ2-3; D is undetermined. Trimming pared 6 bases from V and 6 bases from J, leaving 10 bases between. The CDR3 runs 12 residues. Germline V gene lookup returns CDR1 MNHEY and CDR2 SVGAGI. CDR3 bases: TGTGCCAGCAGGCTGAGCCTGGATACGCAGTATTTT. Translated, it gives CASRLSLDTQYF.